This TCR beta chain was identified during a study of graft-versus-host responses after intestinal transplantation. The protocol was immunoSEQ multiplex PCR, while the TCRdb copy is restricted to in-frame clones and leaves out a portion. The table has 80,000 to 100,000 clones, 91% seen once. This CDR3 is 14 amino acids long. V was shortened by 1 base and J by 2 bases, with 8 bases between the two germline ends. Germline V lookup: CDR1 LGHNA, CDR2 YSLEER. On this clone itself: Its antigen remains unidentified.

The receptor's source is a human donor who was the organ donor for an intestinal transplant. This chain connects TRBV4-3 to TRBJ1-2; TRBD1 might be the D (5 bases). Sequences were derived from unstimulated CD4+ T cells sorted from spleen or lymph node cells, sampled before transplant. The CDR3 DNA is TGCGCCAGCAGCCAAGGGAAGGGGAACTATGGCTACACCTTC. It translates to CASSQGKGNYGYTF.